These T cell receptor beta chains were read from a single sample in a study of a mutant IDH1 vaccine in newly diagnosed glioma. Method: immunoSEQ multiplex PCR; TCRdb's copy keeps in-frame clones and lacks some. The sample includes 50,000 to 75,000 clones, around 90% of them seen just once. Here the sequenced sample was PBMCs, taken from a glioma patient treated with radiotherapy, temozolomide or both. Receptor source: a man aged 45 to 65 with glioma. The CDR3 runs from the conserved cysteine through the conserved F or W. D genes are given only for firm matches. For some rows the clone size is stated as once, few or many, or as a class when expanded; others skip it.

clone_size | d_call | j_call | v_call | cdr3_aa | cdr3_nt
- | - | TRBJ2-3 | TRBV6-1 | CASRIPTFDTQYF | TGTGCCAGCAGGATCCCTACCTTCGATACGCAGTATTTT
- | - | TRBJ2-1 | TRBV5-1 | CASSVSTGSSDNEQFF | TGCGCCAGCAGCGTATCTACAGGGTCGAGTGACAATGAGCAGTTCTTC
- | - | TRBJ1-1 | TRBV6-1 | CASSDNLGNTEAFF | TGTGCCAGCAGTGACAATTTGGGGAACACTGAAGCTTTCTTT
- | - | TRBJ1-1 | TRBV12-5 | CASVNSPLGTEAFF | TGTGCTAGTGTTAATAGCCCCCTCGGCACTGAAGCTTTCTTT
- | - | TRBJ2-5 | TRBV4-2 | CASSQESGGPQETQYF | TGTGCCAGCAGCCAAGAATCAGGGGGGCCGCAAGAGACCCAGTACTTC
- | TRBD2 | TRBJ2-7 | TRBV9 | CASSDGRGASSYEQYF | TGTGCCAGCAGCGATGGGCGGGGGGCAAGCTCCTACGAGCAGTACTTC
- | TRBD1 | TRBJ1-1 | TRBV6-6 | CASSSNLGQKGGEAFF | TGTGCCAGCAGTTCCAACCTGGGACAGAAAGGGGGTGAAGCTTTCTTT
- | TRBD1 | TRBJ2-2 | TRBV2 | CASGRDRGTTGELFF | TGTGCCAGCGGCCGGGACAGGGGTACCACCGGGGAGCTGTTTTTT
- | - | TRBJ1-4 | TRBV5-1 | CASSLGATNEKLFF | TGCGCCAGCAGCTTGGGCGCCACTAATGAAAAACTGTTTTTT
- | TRBD1 | TRBJ1-1 | TRBV2 | CASGDRGRNTEAFF | TGTGCCAGCGGTGACAGGGGGCGAAACACTGAAGCTTTCTTT
few | - | TRBJ2-3 | TRBV4-1 | CASSPSGLSRNTQYF | TGCGCCAGCAGCCCCTCGGGACTTTCCAGGAATACGCAGTATTTT
once | - | TRBJ2-7 | TRBV7-2 | CASSQDGYEQYF | TGTGCCAGCAGCCAGGACGGCTACGAGCAGTACTTC
- | - | TRBJ2-5 | TRBV5-6 | CASSGTGTQYQETQYF | TGTGCCAGCAGCGGAACCGGGACACAGTACCAAGAGACCCAGTACTTC
- | - | TRBJ2-2 | TRBV7-3 | CASSPFPGERTGELFF | TGTGCCAGCAGCCCCTTCCCCGGGGAGCGCACCGGGGAGCTGTTTTTT
- | - | TRBJ1-2 | TRBV10-3 | CAISELGRWYTF | TGTGCCATCAGTGAATTAGGCAGATGGTACACCTTC
- | - | TRBJ1-3 | TRBV4-1 | CASSPKEADHSGNTIYF | TGCGCCAGCAGCCCGAAAGAGGCAGACCACTCTGGAAACACCATATATTTT